What follows are 5 T cell receptor beta chains derived from one specimen sequenced in a study of blood T cell repertoires in COVID-19. Sequencing used immunoSEQ multiplex PCR; TCRdb keeps in-frame clones, though not all of them. The sample has some 110,000 clones, 85% seen once. The specimen sequenced was peripheral blood. All receptors come from a man between 50 and 59 years old with acute or convalescent COVID-19.

This chain joins TRBV9 and TRBJ1-2; 7 nucleotides agree with TRBD1. V trimming: 4 bases; J trimming: 8 bases; junction bases outside the gene matches: 17. Germline V gene sequence: CDR1 SGDLS, CDR2 YYNGEE. The CDR3 is 16 amino acids. The CDR3 spells CASSSGTVAPTGGYTF. The CDR3 DNA follows: TGTGCCAGCAGCTCCGGGACAGTAGCTCCTACGGGGGGCTACACCTTC.

The chain links TRBV6-5 to TRBJ1-1, with D perhaps matching TRBD1 (6 bases). From germline, CDR1 is MNHEY and CDR2 SVGAGI. The CDR3 covers 13 residues. The germline V and J ends were trimmed by 5 bases and 1 base, with 8 bases remaining between them. The CDR3 DNA reads as TGTGCCAGCAGTCCACAGGGGAACACTGAAGCTTTCTTT. Translating it yields CASSPQGNTEAFF.

The chain recombines TRBV6-5 with TRBJ1-6, with D unclear. Germline-derived CDR1 and CDR2 are MNHEY and SVGAGI. Between the trimmed V and J ends, which lost 0 bases and 5 bases, there was a span of 8 bases. CDR3 length equals 15 residues. The DNA of the CDR3 is TGTGCCAGCAGTTACTCGCCAGTGCATAATTCACCCCTCCACTTT. Translation gives CASSYSPVHNSPLHF.

The chain uses TRBV28 and TRBJ1-6; D call uncertain. This CDR3 contains 14 residues. Trimming shortened V by 5 bases and J by 3 bases, and 8 bases separated the two germline ends. Germline V lookup: CDR1 MDHEN, CDR2 SYDVKM. CDR3 DNA sequence: TGTGCCAGCAGTAGAGGAGACTATAATTCACCCCTCCACTTT. This translates into CASSRGDYNSPLHF.

The CDR3 loop reads CASRAGTGNTEAFF. The CDR3 DNA reads as TGCGCCAGCAGGGCAGGAACCGGGAACACTGAAGCTTTCTTT. V usage is TRBV5-1 and J usage is TRBJ1-1; no reliable D call. Germline V gives CDR1 SGHRS, CDR2 YFSETQ. The V end lost 5 bases, the J end lost 1 base, and 12 bases lay between the germline ends. The CDR3 has 14 amino acids.